Shown below are 2 T cell receptor beta chains from a single sample sequenced in a study of identical twins. TCRdb reprocessed the 5' RACE reads with MiXCR, giving one entry per CDR3 protein. Of about 920,000 distinct CDR3 sequences listed, about 12% are singletons. The same data also went into a second study, on yellow fever vaccine responses in identical twins.

The sample consisted of PBMCs. The receptors shown here come from a woman under 30 in good health.

In this sample, this clonotype turned up many times. The chain links TRBV6-2 or TRBV6-3 to TRBJ1-2; no definite D call. Trimming left V 0 bases short and J 5 bases short, with 16 bases between. The CDR3 length is 16 residues. Germline loops: CDR1 MNHEY, CDR2 SVGEGT. The CDR3: CASSYSLWYYLYGYTF. As DNA, the CDR3 is TGTGCCAGCAGTTACTCGCTCTGGTACTATCTTTATGGCTACACCTTC.

V and J are TRBV10-2 and TRBJ2-3; 15 bases agree with TRBD2. CDR3 length equals 18 residues. The germline CDR1 and CDR2 sequences are WSHSY and SAAADI. V dropped 4 bases and J dropped 3; count of bases not matched to a gene: 8. CDR3 residues: CASSGAWTSGGGTDTQYF. CDR3 DNA: TGCGCCAGCAGTGGGGCTTGGACTAGCGGGGGGGGGACAGATACGCAGTATTTT.